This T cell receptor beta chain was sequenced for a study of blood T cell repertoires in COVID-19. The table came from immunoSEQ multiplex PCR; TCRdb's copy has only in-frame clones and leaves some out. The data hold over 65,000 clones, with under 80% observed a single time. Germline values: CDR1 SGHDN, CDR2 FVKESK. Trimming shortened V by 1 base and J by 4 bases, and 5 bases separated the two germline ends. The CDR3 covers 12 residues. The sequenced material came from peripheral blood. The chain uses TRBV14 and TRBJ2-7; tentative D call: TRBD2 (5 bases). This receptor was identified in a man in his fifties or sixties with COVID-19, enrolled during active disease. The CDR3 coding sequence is TGTGCCAGCAGCCAAGGAGGGTACGAGCAGTACTTC. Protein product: CASSQGGYEQYF.